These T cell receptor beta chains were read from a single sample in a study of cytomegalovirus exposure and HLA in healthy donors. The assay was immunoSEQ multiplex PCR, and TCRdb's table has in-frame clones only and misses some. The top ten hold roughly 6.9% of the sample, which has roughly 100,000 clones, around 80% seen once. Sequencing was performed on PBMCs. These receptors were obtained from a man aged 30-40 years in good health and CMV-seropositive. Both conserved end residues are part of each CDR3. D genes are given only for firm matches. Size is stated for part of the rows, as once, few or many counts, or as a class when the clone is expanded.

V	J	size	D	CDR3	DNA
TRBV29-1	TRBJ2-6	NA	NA	CSVEVRSRNGANVLTF	TGCAGCGTTGAAGTGCGGTCTAGAAATGGGGCCAACGTCCTGACTTTC
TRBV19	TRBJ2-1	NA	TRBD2	CASSPLAGVNEQFF	TGTGCCAGTAGTCCACTAGCGGGGGTGAATGAGCAGTTCTTC
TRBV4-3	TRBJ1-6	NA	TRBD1	CASSEGTGRTYNSPLHF	TGCGCCAGCAGCGAAGGGACAGGGAGGACCTATAATTCACCCCTCCACTTT
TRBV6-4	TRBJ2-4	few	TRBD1	CASSDSIYHGQGNENIQYF	TGTGCCAGCAGTGACTCGATTTACCATGGACAGGGAAACGAAAACATTCAGTACTTC
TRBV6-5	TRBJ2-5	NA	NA	CASSYSGGQQYF	TGTGCCAGCAGTTACTCCGGGGGTCAGCAGTACTTC
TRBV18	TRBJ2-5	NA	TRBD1	CASSPGQGQTQYF	TGTGCCAGCTCACCTGGACAGGGACAGACCCAGTACTTC
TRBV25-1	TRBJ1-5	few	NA	CASRQGINQPQHF	TGTGCCAGCAGACAGGGTATCAATCAGCCCCAGCATTTT
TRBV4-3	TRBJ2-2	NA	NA	CASRHAGALTGELFF	TGCGCCAGCAGGCACGCAGGGGCGCTCACCGGGGAGCTGTTTTTT
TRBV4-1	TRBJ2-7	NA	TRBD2	CASSQGTSGEYEQYF	TGCGCCAGCAGCCAGGGGACTAGCGGGGAATACGAGCAGTACTTC
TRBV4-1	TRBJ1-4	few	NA	CASSQVLRQRNEKLFF	TGCGCCAGCAGCCAAGTTTTAAGACAGAGGAATGAAAAACTGTTTTTT
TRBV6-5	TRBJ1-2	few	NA	CASSEVEGSGGYTF	TGTGCCAGCAGTGAAGTGGAGGGGTCTGGTGGCTACACCTTC
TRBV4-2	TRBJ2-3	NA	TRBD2	CASSQRKLAPSTSGGAGIDTQYF	TGTGCCAGCAGCCAACGAAAACTCGCCCCGTCGACTAGCGGGGGGGCCGGTATAGATACGCAGTATTTT
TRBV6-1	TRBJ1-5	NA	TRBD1	CASSENGQGPGPQHF	TGTGCCAGCAGTGAAAACGGACAGGGTCCTGGGCCCCAGCATTTT
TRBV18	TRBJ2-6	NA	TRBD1	CASSSRQGASGANVLTF	TGTGCCAGCTCATCTAGACAGGGGGCGTCTGGGGCCAACGTCCTGACTTTC
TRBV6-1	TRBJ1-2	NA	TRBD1	CASSRDRGFGGYTF	TGTGCCAGCAGCCGGGACAGGGGGTTCGGCGGCTACACCTTC
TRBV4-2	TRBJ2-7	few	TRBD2	CASSFQTSGGYEQYF	TGTGCCAGCAGCTTCCAGACTAGCGGGGGATACGAGCAGTACTTC
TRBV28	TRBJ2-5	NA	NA	CASSRHESEETQYF	TGTGCCAGCAGTCGCCACGAATCAGAAGAGACCCAGTACTTC
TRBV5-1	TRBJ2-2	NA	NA	CASSLAGPTGELFF	TGCGCCAGCAGCTTGGCAGGGCCCACCGGGGAGCTGTTTTTT
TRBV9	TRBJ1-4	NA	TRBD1	CASSPSTPGQGYEKLFF	TGTGCCAGCAGCCCCTCTACACCGGGACAGGGGTATGAAAAACTGTTTTTT
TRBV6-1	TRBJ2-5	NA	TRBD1	CASTRTGRETQYF	TGTGCCAGCACCAGGACAGGGCGGGAGACCCAGTACTTC
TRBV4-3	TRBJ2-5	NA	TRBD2	CASSPGLAGYGETQYF	TGCGCCAGCAGCCCAGGCCTAGCGGGGTATGGTGAGACCCAGTACTTC
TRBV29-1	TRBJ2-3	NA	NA	CSVLQGTSRMKSF	TGCAGCGTTTTACAGGGAACGTCTCGAATGAAATCTTTT
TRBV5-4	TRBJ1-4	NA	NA	CASSLGSTGINEKLFF	TGTGCCAGCAGCTTGGGTTCGACAGGAATTAATGAAAAACTGTTTTTT
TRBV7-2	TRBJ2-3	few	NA	CASSGQGSDTQYF	TGTGCCAGCAGCGGCCAGGGATCCGATACGCAGTATTTT
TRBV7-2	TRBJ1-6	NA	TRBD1	CASRFGAGGSYNSPLHF	TGTGCCAGCAGATTTGGGGCAGGGGGCTCCTATAATTCACCCCTCCACTTT
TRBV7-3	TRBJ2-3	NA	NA	CASSPTRDTDTQYF	TGTGCCAGCAGCCCTACCCGGGACACAGATACGCAGTATTTT
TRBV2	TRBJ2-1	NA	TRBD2	CASSVAGGINEQFF	TGTGCCAGCAGCGTAGCGGGGGGGATCAATGAGCAGTTCTTC
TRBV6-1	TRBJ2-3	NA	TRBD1	CASSAGTARRTDTQYF	TGTGCCAGCAGTGCAGGGACAGCCAGGCGGACAGATACGCAGTATTTT
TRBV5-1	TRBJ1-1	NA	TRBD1	CASSLVSVGQGNTEAFF	TGCGCCAGCAGCTTGGTTAGTGTTGGACAGGGGAACACTGAAGCTTTCTTT
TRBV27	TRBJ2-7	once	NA	CASSLSTVHEQYF	TGTGCCAGCAGTTTGTCGACAGTGCACGAGCAGTACTTC
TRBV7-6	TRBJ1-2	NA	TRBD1	CASSPMGQGYGYTF	TGTGCCAGCAGCCCCATGGGACAGGGATATGGCTACACCTTC
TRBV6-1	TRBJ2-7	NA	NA	CASSEGPGPYEQYF	TGTGCCAGCAGTGAAGGGCCAGGCCCCTACGAGCAGTACTTC
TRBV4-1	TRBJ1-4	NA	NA	CASSQDGGGGYNEKLFF	TGCGCCAGCAGCCAAGATGGGGGGGGAGGGTATAATGAAAAACTGTTTTTT
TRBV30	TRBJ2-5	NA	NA	CAWTSGQRQETQYF	TGTGCCTGGACGAGCGGGCAGAGACAAGAGACCCAGTACTTC
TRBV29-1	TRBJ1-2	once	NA	CSVEGRVGGYTF	TGCAGCGTTGAGGGCAGGGTAGGCGGCTACACCTTC
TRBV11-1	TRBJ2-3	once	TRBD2	CASSLDGRGVAQYF	TGTGCCAGCAGCTTAGATGGGAGGGGAGTGGCGCAGTATTTT
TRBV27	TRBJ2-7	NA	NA	CASRRGGPSYEQYF	TGTGCCAGCAGAAGGGGGGGGCCGTCCTACGAGCAGTACTTC
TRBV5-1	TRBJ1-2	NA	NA	CASSPVTVANYGYTF	TGCGCCAGCAGCCCAGTGACAGTAGCTAACTATGGCTACACCTTC
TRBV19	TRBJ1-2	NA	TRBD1	CASEGQPLLNYGYTF	TGTGCCAGTGAGGGACAGCCTTTACTTAACTATGGCTACACCTTC
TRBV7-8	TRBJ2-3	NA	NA	CASSFPHTPEGTDTQYF	TGTGCCAGCAGCTTCCCCCACACACCGGAGGGGACAGATACGCAGTATTTT
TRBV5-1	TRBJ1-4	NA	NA	CASSAAPEANEKLFF	TGCGCCAGCAGCGCCGCCCCCGAAGCGAATGAAAAACTGTTTTTT
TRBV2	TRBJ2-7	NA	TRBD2	CATTRETSGYEQYF	TGTGCCACGACCCGCGAGACTAGCGGCTACGAGCAGTACTTC
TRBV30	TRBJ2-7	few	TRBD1	CAWSVKSTGAYEQYF	TGTGCCTGGAGTGTAAAGTCCACAGGGGCCTACGAGCAGTACTTC
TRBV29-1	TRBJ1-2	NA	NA	CSVIGGAAYGYTF	TGCAGCGTTATTGGGGGCGCGGCTTATGGCTACACCTTC
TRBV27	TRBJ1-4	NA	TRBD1	CASSPGQGFSTNEKLFF	TGTGCCAGCAGTCCGGGACAGGGGTTCTCTACTAATGAAAAACTGTTTTTT
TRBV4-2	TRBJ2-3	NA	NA	CASSPGAGATDTQYF	TGTGCCAGCAGCCCTGGGGCGGGGGCCACAGATACGCAGTATTTT
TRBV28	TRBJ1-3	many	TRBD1	CASSPGGTGNTIYF	TGTGCCAGCAGTCCAGGGGGAACTGGAAACACCATATATTTT
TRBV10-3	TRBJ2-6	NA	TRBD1	CAISDPGQGASGANVLTF	TGTGCCATCAGTGACCCGGGACAGGGGGCGTCTGGGGCCAACGTCCTGACTTTC
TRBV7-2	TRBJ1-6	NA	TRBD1	CASSLKGQGNSPLHF	TGTGCCAGCAGCTTAAAGGGACAGGGAAATTCACCCCTCCACTTT
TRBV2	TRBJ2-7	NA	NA	CASSPAMWGSYEQYF	TGTGCCAGCAGCCCGGCGATGTGGGGCTCCTACGAGCAGTACTTC
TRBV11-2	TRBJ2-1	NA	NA	CASIGGTGAYNEQFF	TGTGCCAGCATCGGGGGGACAGGTGCCTACAATGAGCAGTTCTTC
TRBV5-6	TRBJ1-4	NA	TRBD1	CASSLRGTGDEKLFF	TGTGCCAGCAGCTTAAGGGGGACAGGGGATGAAAAACTGTTTTTT
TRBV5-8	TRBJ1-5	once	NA	CASSLDDSQPQHF	TGTGCCAGCAGCTTGGATGATAGTCAGCCCCAGCATTTT
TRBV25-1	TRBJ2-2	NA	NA	CASSVIDTGELFF	TGTGCCAGCAGTGTAATAGACACCGGGGAGCTGTTTTTT
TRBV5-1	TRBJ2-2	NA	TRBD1	CASSQGQGLAGELFF	TGCGCCAGCAGCCAGGGACAGGGATTGGCCGGGGAGCTGTTTTTT
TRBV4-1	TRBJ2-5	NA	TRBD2	CASSLRGNGQGLGTQYF	TGCGCCAGCAGCCTAAGAGGGAACGGCCAGGGACTAGGGACCCAGTACTTC
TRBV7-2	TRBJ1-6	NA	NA	CASSLENSYNSPLHF	TGTGCCAGCAGCTTAGAAAACAGCTATAATTCACCCCTCCACTTT
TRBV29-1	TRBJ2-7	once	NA	CSVTRLGVNEQYF	TGCAGCGTGACCCGCCTAGGAGTCAACGAGCAGTACTTC
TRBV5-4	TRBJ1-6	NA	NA	CASSLRGTNSPLHF	TGTGCCAGCAGCTTGCGGGGGACCAATTCACCCCTCCACTTT
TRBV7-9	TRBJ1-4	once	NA	CASSLGSGNEKLFF	TGTGCCAGCAGCTTAGGGTCAGGTAATGAAAAACTGTTTTTT